Listed here are 25 T cell receptor beta chains from one sample, sequenced in a study of T cell changes during pregnancy in multiple sclerosis. Measured with immunoSEQ multiplex PCR; TCRdb has only the in-frame clones, and not every one. The sample consists of roughly 85,000 clones, more than 85% of them appearing once. The sequencing here drew on peripheral blood, taken in the first trimester of pregnancy. The source is a female donor with multiple sclerosis, enrolled in a pregnancy study.

J is TRBJ1-5 and V is TRBV28, with D perhaps matching TRBD1 (5 bases). Trimming took 4 bases from V and 2 from J, leaving 12 bases between them. This CDR3 is 15 amino acids long. Germline CDR1 is MDHEN and CDR2 is SYDVKM. The CDR3 coding sequence is TGTGCCAGCAGTTCCGACAGAATCGGCAATCAGCCCCAGCATTTT. Its protein product is CASSSDRIGNQPQHF.

This sequence joins TRBV10-3 and TRBJ1-1; D gene ambiguous. Germline-derived CDR1 and CDR2 are ENHRY and SYGVKD. There are 13 residues in the CDR3. Trimming pared 8 bases from V and 1 base from J, leaving 11 bases between. Written as DNA, the CDR3 is TGTGCCATCGCCCAGGTTGAGAACACTGAAGCTTTCTTT. Its translation is CAIAQVENTEAFF.

DNA of the CDR3: TGTGCTAGTGGGCTCCCTGGGGGGAGGGATAAAGAGACCCAGTACTTC. Translated, it gives CASGLPGGRDKETQYF. The chain employs TRBV12-5 and TRBJ2-5, with 7 bases aligning to TRBD2. After removal of 6 bases from V and 3 bases from J, the junction contained 13 bases not matched to a gene. CDR1 and CDR2 (germline): LGHNT, FRNRAP. The length of the CDR3 is 16 residues.

The rearrangement joins TRBV4-2 to TRBJ2-7; D is unresolved. V was shortened by 1 base and J by 0 bases, with 13 bases between the two germline ends. The CDR3 spans 16 residues. Germline V lookup: CDR1 LGHNA, CDR2 YNFKEQ. The CDR3 loop reads CASSQVPGGASYEQYF. The DNA for the CDR3 is TGTGCCAGCAGCCAAGTACCCGGCGGAGCCTCCTACGAGCAGTACTTC.

The chain combines TRBV27 with TRBJ2-2, with 9 nucleotides matching TRBD1. CDR1 and CDR2 from the germline V gene are MNHEY and SMNVEV (reference sequence). After removal of 6 bases from V and 5 bases from J, the junction contained 10 bases not matched to a gene. This CDR3 region has 16 residues. CDR3 sequence reads: CASRIRTGAGTGELFF. CDR3 nucleotides: TGTGCCAGCAGAATTAGGACAGGGGCGGGGACCGGGGAGCTGTTTTTT.

The chain links TRBV9 to TRBJ2-3; 7 bases are a match to TRBD1. V shed 0 bases and J 1 base; nucleotides not matched to a gene: 2. Per germline, CDR1 SGDLS and CDR2 YYNGEE. This CDR3 spans 15 amino acids. The CDR3 DNA is TGTGCCAGCAGCGTAGGAGGGGGCGGCACAGATACGCAGTATTTT. Protein product: CASSVGGGGTDTQYF.

The genes are TRBV28 and TRBJ2-1; tentatively, D is TRBD1 (6 bases). Trimming took 4 bases from V and 6 from J, leaving 16 bases between them. The germline V gene has CDR1 MDHEN and CDR2 SYDVKM. The CDR3 contains 15 residues. This chain's CDR3 is CASSSGTLYSNEQFF. CDR3 bases: TGTGCCAGCAGTTCCGGGACACTTTACTCCAATGAGCAGTTCTTC.

This chain links TRBV28 with TRBJ2-7; 7 bases map to TRBD1. Germline loops: CDR1 MDHEN, CDR2 SYDVKM. V lost 6 bases to trimming and J lost 5 bases; unmatched junction nucleotides: 10. This CDR3 is built from 14 residues. CDR3 in DNA: TGTGCCAGCAGGGAATCGGGACAGTACCACGAGCAGTACTTC. Translating gives CASRESGQYHEQYF.

The rearrangement joins TRBV19 to TRBJ2-2, with 12 nucleotides matching TRBD2. In germline, CDR1 is LNHDA, CDR2 SQIVND (reference sequence). This CDR3 region has 16 residues. J was trimmed by 7 bases and V by 4 bases; bases with no gene match: 7. Here the CDR3 DNA reads TGTGCCAGTAGTAGATCTAGCGGGAGGGCGGTCGGGGAGCTGTTTTTT. It encodes CASSRSSGRAVGELFF.

V and J are TRBV9 and TRBJ1-4; D is ambiguous. The germline CDR1 and CDR2 sequences are SGDLS and YYNGEE. The CDR3 has 14 amino acids. Between the trimmed V and J ends, which lost 2 bases and 0 bases, there was a span of 5 bases. In nucleotides, the CDR3 is TGTGCCAGCAGCGTGGGAGCAACTAATGAAAAACTGTTTTTT. This gives the protein CASSVGATNEKLFF. The full variable domain, in which reference TRBV9 and TRBJ1-4 provide the parts outside the CDR3, is DSGVTQTPKHLITATGQRVTLRCSPRSGDLSVYWYQQSLDQGLQFLIQYYNGEERAKGNILERFSAQQFPDLHSELNLSSLELGDSALYFCASSVGATNEKLFFGSGTQLSVL.

J is TRBJ2-7 and V is TRBV5-6; TRBD1 agrees at 7 bases. The CDR3 is made up of 13 amino acids. The ends lost 0 bases at V and 9 bases at J; junction bases unmatched: 6. Germline V gene lookup returns CDR1 SGHDT and CDR2 YYEEEE. The CDR3 reads CASSLGGGVGQYF. CDR3 nucleotides: TGTGCCAGCAGCTTGGGAGGGGGCGTAGGGCAGTACTTC.

The chain has TRBV7-9 and TRBJ2-1; perhaps TRBD2 as D (6 bases). Per germline, CDR1 SEHNR and CDR2 FQNEAQ (reference sequence). Trimming removed 4 bases from V and 4 bases from J, with 17 bases in between. This CDR3 comprises 16 residues. The CDR3, as DNA: TGTGCCAGCAGCTCAACTTCGCGGGGACCGTACAATGAGCAGTTCTTC. Translated: CASSSTSRGPYNEQFF. Full variable domain (remainder filled in from reference TRBV7-9 and TRBJ2-1): DTGVSQNPRHKITKRGQNVTFRCDPISEHNRLYWYRQTLGQGPEFLTYFQNEAQLEKSRLLSDRFSAERPKGSFSTLEIQRTEQGDSAMYLCASSSTSRGPYNEQFFGPGTRLTVL.

This clone has a single count. This rearrangement joins TRBV5-1 to TRBJ1-2, with D possibly TRBD1 on 5 matching bases. V was cut by 0 bases and J by 5 bases, with 17 bases left in between. The germline gives CDR1 SGHRS, CDR2 YFSETQ. The CDR3 covers 16 residues. CDR3 sequence (DNA): TGCGCCAGCAGCTTGGCCGGGACGGCGGGATCGTATGGCTACACCTTC. Protein: CASSLAGTAGSYGYTF.

V and J are TRBV6-4 and TRBJ2-2, with unresolved D. The CDR3 is 13 residues long. The germline V gene has CDR1 MRHNA and CDR2 SNTAGT. The V and J ends lost 3 bases and 2 bases respectively, with 4 bases between them. The CDR3 nucleotides are TGTGCCAGCAGTGATAAAAACACCGGGGAGCTGTTTTTT. Translation gives CASSDKNTGELFF.

This clone has just one count. The gene calls are TRBV11-2 and TRBJ2-5, with D possibly being TRBD1 (5 bases). The germline V gene has CDR1 SGHAT and CDR2 FQNNGV. V dropped 0 bases and J dropped 2 bases, with 7 bases sitting between them. This CDR3 spans 14 amino acids. The CDR3 here is CASSLETVQETQYF. In DNA form, the CDR3 reads TGTGCCAGCAGCTTAGAGACAGTTCAAGAGACCCAGTACTTC.

This rearrangement joins TRBV6-1 to TRBJ2-3; TRBD1 matches 7 bases. V shed 2 bases and J 4 bases; nucleotides not matched to a gene: 9. CDR3 length: 16 amino acids. Looked up from germline, CDR1 is MNHNS and CDR2 is SASEGT. The CDR3 coding sequence is TGTGCCAGCAGTGAACTGAGTGGAGACAGGGCAGATACGCAGTATTTT. Amino acid sequence: CASSELSGDRADTQYF.

This sequence joins TRBV10-3 and TRBJ2-1, with a tentative D call TRBD2 (7 bases). Trimming cost V 10 bases and J 3 bases, with 19 bases left between them. Looked up from germline, CDR1 is ENHRY and CDR2 is SYGVKD. The CDR3 length is 15 residues. This chain's CDR3 is CASRGGGGDYNEQFF. CDR3 sequence (DNA): TGTGCCAGCAGAGGGGGAGGGGGGGACTACAATGAGCAGTTCTTC.

This chain connects TRBV6-5 to TRBJ1-2; tentatively, D is TRBD1 (5 bases). The V end was cut by 2 bases, the J end by 2 bases, with 6 bases between. CDR1 and CDR2 (germline): MNHEY, SVGAGI. CDR3 length: 13 amino acids. The CDR3 is CASSYPGNYGYTF. CDR3 in DNA: TGTGCCAGCAGTTACCCAGGGAACTATGGCTACACCTTC.

The chain links TRBV7-6 to TRBJ2-1; the match to TRBD2 covers 8 bases. V dropped 4 bases and J dropped 6; count of bases not matched to a gene: 11. The CDR3 is made up of 16 amino acids. Germline V gene lookup returns CDR1 SGHVS and CDR2 FNYEAQ. Here the CDR3 DNA reads TGTGCCAGCAGCTCACCCCGGGGGGGGCCTTTCAATGAGCAGTTCTTC. It encodes CASSSPRGGPFNEQFF.

The gene calls are TRBV28 and TRBJ1-2; D is perhaps TRBD1 (6 bases). The V end lost 3 bases, the J end lost 7 bases, and 27 bases lay between the germline ends. The V gene's germline CDR1 is MDHEN and CDR2 SYDVKM. There are 18 residues in the CDR3. CDR3 nucleotide sequence: TGTGCCAGCAGTTTCTCCTACCGTCAGGGGTCAGGGAAGGGTGGCTACACCTTC. Its translation: CASSFSYRQGSGKGGYTF.

The CDR3 nucleotides read TGTGCCAGTAGTATAGATCTGGACAGTAAAACAGATACGCAGTATTTT. Its translation is CASSIDLDSKTDTQYF. This sequence joins TRBV19 and TRBJ2-3; a weak D match, TRBD1 (6 bases). Germline V CDR1 and CDR2: LNHDA, SQIVND (reference sequence). CDR3 size: 16 residues. Trimming pared 0 bases from V and 3 bases from J, leaving 13 bases between.

This clone was counted a single time. This sequence joins TRBV5-4 and TRBJ1-2; D is perhaps TRBD1 (6 bases). The V end lost 1 base, the J end lost 1 base, and 17 bases lay between the germline ends. The germline CDR1 and CDR2 sequences are SGHNT and YYREEE (reference sequence). The CDR3 is made up of 17 amino acids. The DNA for the CDR3 is TGTGCCAGCAGCTTGACGGGGGGCGGCTCCATTAACTATGGCTACACCTTC. Protein: CASSLTGGGSINYGYTF.

This chain joins TRBV11-2 and TRBJ2-2; TRBD2 matches 7 bases. CDR3 length: 19 residues. Unmatched junction bases numbered 14, after V lost 2 bases and J lost 2 bases. Germline V gene lookup returns CDR1 SGHAT and CDR2 FQNNGV. In nucleotides, the CDR3 is TGTGCCAGCAGCTTAAAGCCGGGAAATAGCGGGCTAAACACCGGGGAGCTGTTTTTT. Its protein product is CASSLKPGNSGLNTGELFF.

The chain uses TRBV7-9 and TRBJ2-7, with a possible D match to TRBD2 (6 bases). Trimming shortened V by 1 base and J by 3 bases, and 7 bases separated the two germline ends. The V gene's germline CDR1 is SEHNR and CDR2 FQNEAQ (reference sequence). This CDR3 is 13 amino acids long. CDR3 sequence: CASSLVGGYEQYF. CDR3 DNA: TGTGCCAGCAGCTTAGTCGGGGGCTACGAGCAGTACTTC.

J is TRBJ1-1 and V is TRBV4-2; tentatively, D is TRBD1 (6 bases). V lost 0 bases to trimming and J lost 5 bases, with 10 bases between them. The germline CDR1 and CDR2 sequences are LGHNA and YNFKEQ. The CDR3 loop spans 14 amino acids. CDR3 coding DNA: TGTGCCAGCAGCCAAGACCTCGGGACAACTGAAGCTTTCTTT. It yields the protein CASSQDLGTTEAFF.